These T cell receptor beta chains were read from a single sample in a study of a mutant IDH1 vaccine in newly diagnosed glioma. Using immunoSEQ multiplex PCR, the repertoire was profiled, and TCRdb retains in-frame clones only, with some absent. The sample lists tens of thousands of clones, about 73% occurring once. Their antigen targets remain unknown. This specimen consisted of PBMCs, obtained from a glioma patient whose treatment included an IDH1 peptide vaccine. The receptors derive from a man under 40 with glioma. The CDR3 runs from the conserved cysteine through the conserved F or W. The D gene is left open where the match is weak. Clone sizes are given selectively: once, few, many, or a class where the clone is expanded.

>NA|TRBV4-1|TRBJ1-4|NA
CASSQAGVWTDEKLFF
TGCGCCAGCAGCCAAGCGGGGGTATGGACAGATGAAAAACTGTTTTTT
>NA|TRBV4-3|TRBJ1-1|few
CASSQDWLARTEAFF
TGCGCCAGCAGCCAAGATTGGTTAGCGAGGACTGAAGCTTTCTTT
>TRBD2|TRBV28|TRBJ2-1|NA
CAGATSGRGNEQFF
TGTGCCGGCGCGACTAGCGGGAGAGGTAATGAGCAGTTCTTC
>NA|TRBV28|TRBJ2-7|few
CASSLGQSGYEQYF
TGTGCCAGCAGTCTAGGACAGAGTGGCTACGAGCAGTACTTC
>TRBD1|TRBV5-1|TRBJ1-1|NA
CASSLRDRGSKTEAFF
TGCGCCAGCAGCCTCCGGGACAGGGGTTCAAAGACTGAAGCTTTCTTT
>TRBD2|TRBV18|TRBJ2-7|NA
CASSPAGRPPEQYF
TGTGCCAGCTCACCGGCCGGGAGGCCCCCCGAGCAGTACTTC
>TRBD1|TRBV29-1|TRBJ1-5|NA
CSVRTAGTGDQPQHF
TGCAGCGTTCGAACCGCCGGGACAGGAGATCAGCCCCAGCATTTT
>TRBD2|TRBV27|TRBJ2-7|NA
CASSLSGLADDSEQYF
TGTGCCAGCAGTTTATCGGGACTAGCGGACGACTCCGAGCAGTACTTC
>TRBD2|TRBV29-1|TRBJ2-7|NA
CSVEDQRESYEQYF
TGCAGCGTTGAAGATCAGCGGGAGTCTTACGAGCAGTACTTC
>TRBD2|TRBV6-5|TRBJ2-7|NA
CASSSSGTYEQYF
TGTGCCAGCAGTTCGAGCGGGACCTACGAGCAGTACTTC
>NA|TRBV5-4|TRBJ1-6|NA
CASSLDRDSPLHF
TGTGCCAGCAGCTTGGACAGGGATTCACCCCTCCACTTT
>NA|TRBV19|TRBJ2-2|NA
CASSIRLPGGTNTGELFF
TGTGCCAGTAGTATCCGCCTCCCAGGCGGGACGAACACCGGGGAGCTGTTTTTT
>TRBD1|TRBV5-5|TRBJ2-7|few
CASSLGVRQGEQYF
TGTGCCAGCAGCTTAGGGGTCAGACAGGGGGAGCAGTACTTC
>TRBD2|TRBV19|TRBJ2-1|NA
CASSIIAGVDNEQFF
TGTGCCAGTAGTATCATTGCGGGAGTAGACAATGAGCAGTTCTTC
>NA|TRBV4-3|TRBJ1-5|NA
CASSQDLGQAQHF
TGCGCCAGCAGCCAAGATTTGGGGCAGGCCCAGCATTTT
>NA|TRBV27|TRBJ1-1|NA
CASRPQGWLGNTEAFF
TGTGCCAGCAGGCCACAGGGCTGGTTGGGGAACACTGAAGCTTTCTTT
>NA|TRBV28|TRBJ2-7|NA
CASSLLRGRSYEQYF
TGTGCCAGCAGTTTATTGCGGGGCCGCTCCTACGAGCAGTACTTC
>NA|TRBV5-5|TRBJ1-6|NA
CASSLDLGGSGSPLHF
TGTGCCAGCAGCCTGGATCTCGGGGGAAGTGGTTCACCCCTCCACTTT
>NA|TRBV6-6|TRBJ2-2|NA
CASSYGTGELFF
TGTGCCAGCAGTTACGGGACTGGGGAGCTGTTTTTT
>NA|TRBV19|TRBJ2-7|NA
CASSTIFETYEQYF
TGTGCCAGTAGTACGATCTTCGAAACTTACGAGCAGTACTTC
>TRBD1|TRBV7-7|TRBJ2-7|NA
CASSLQGQGLYEQYF
TGTGCCAGCAGCTTGCAAGGACAGGGTTTGTACGAGCAGTACTTC
>NA|TRBV30|TRBJ1-5|few
CAWRSGSNQPQHF
TGTGCCTGGAGGTCGGGGAGCAATCAGCCCCAGCATTTT
>NA|TRBV6-1|TRBJ2-2|NA
CASSDARDTGELFF
TGTGCCAGCAGTGATGCGAGGGACACCGGGGAGCTGTTTTTT
>NA|TRBV6-5|TRBJ2-5|NA
CASSYDREETQYF
TGTGCCAGCAGTTACGACAGAGAAGAGACCCAGTACTTC
>NA|TRBV10-2|TRBJ2-5|NA
CASSYWGGLRETQYF
TGCGCCAGCTCTTATTGGGGGGGCCTCCGAGAGACCCAGTACTTC
>NA|TRBV10-3|TRBJ1-5|NA
CAISESWGRGQPQHF
TGTGCCATCAGTGAGTCTTGGGGGCGCGGGCAGCCCCAGCATTTT
>TRBD2|TRBV7-9|TRBJ2-2|NA
CASSPRTSGGLNTGELFF
TGTGCCAGCAGCCCCCGGACTAGCGGGGGCTTGAACACCGGGGAGCTGTTTTTT
>NA|TRBV5-1|TRBJ1-3|NA
CASSLVMGSGNTIYF
TGCGCCAGCAGCTTGGTTATGGGCTCTGGAAACACCATATATTTT
>NA|TRBV6-5|TRBJ1-1|NA
CASSPITTGRIEAFF
TGTGCCAGCAGTCCAATAACGACAGGCCGAATAGAAGCTTTCTTT
>NA|TRBV25-1|TRBJ1-1|few
CASSSEGYSEAFF
TGTGCCAGCAGTTCCGAGGGTTACTCTGAAGCTTTCTTT
>NA|TRBV30|TRBJ1-6|NA
CAWRGSYNSPLHF
TGTGCCTGGAGGGGTTCCTATAATTCACCCCTCCACTTT
>TRBD2|TRBV15|TRBJ2-3|NA
CATSGDYADTQYF
TGTGCCACCAGCGGGGACTACGCAGATACGCAGTATTTT
>NA|TRBV7-3|TRBJ1-1|once
CASSPQGVNTEAFF
TGTGCCAGCAGCCCCCAGGGCGTTAACACTGAAGCTTTCTTT
>NA|TRBV7-8|TRBJ2-7|NA
CASSLDGIDYEQYF
TGTGCCAGCAGCTTAGATGGTATAGACTACGAGCAGTACTTC
>NA|TRBV9|TRBJ2-2|NA
CASNGTGELFF
TGTGCCAGCAACGGGACCGGGGAGCTGTTTTTT
>TRBD1|TRBV4-1|TRBJ1-5|NA
CASSLPGQSNQPQHF
TGCGCCAGCAGTCTCCCGGGACAGAGCAATCAGCCCCAGCATTTT
>NA|TRBV5-1|TRBJ1-1|NA
CASSGRGTPNTEAFF
TGCGCCAGCAGCGGGAGAGGGACACCGAACACTGAAGCTTTCTTT
>TRBD1|TRBV19|TRBJ2-5|few
CASSIGPGQEETQYF
TGTGCCAGTAGTATAGGACCGGGACAGGAAGAGACCCAGTACTTC
>NA|TRBV6-5|TRBJ2-5|NA
CASSGDSKETQYF
TGTGCCAGCAGTGGTGACAGCAAAGAGACCCAGTACTTC
>NA|TRBV7-2|TRBJ1-1|once
CASSLVRRNTEAFF
TGTGCCAGCAGCTTAGTACGACGGAACACTGAAGCTTTCTTT
>NA|TRBV14|TRBJ2-1|NA
CASSQDAGIYNEQFF
TGTGCCAGCAGCCAAGATGCGGGGATCTACAATGAGCAGTTCTTC
>NA|TRBV19|TRBJ2-3|NA
CASTLGAAHTDTQYF
TGTGCCAGTACCCTCGGCGCGGCCCACACAGATACGCAGTATTTT
>TRBD1|TRBV30|TRBJ2-3|NA
CAWSKRTGLFKADTQYF
TGTGCCTGGAGTAAACGGACAGGGCTTTTCAAAGCAGATACGCAGTATTTT
>NA|TRBV27|TRBJ1-5|few
CASSIRSGVAQPQHF
TGTGCCAGCAGTATTCGCTCAGGGGTGGCTCAGCCCCAGCATTTT
>NA|TRBV10-2|TRBJ1-6|NA
CASSENRESSPLHF
TGCGCCAGCAGTGAAAACAGGGAAAGTTCACCCCTCCACTTT
>NA|TRBV9|TRBJ2-2|NA
CASSVKGGELFF
TGTGCCAGCAGCGTAAAGGGCGGGGAGCTGTTTTTT
>NA|TRBV30|TRBJ1-1|NA
CAWSPRRPVTEAFF
TGTGCCTGGAGTCCGAGGCGGCCGGTTACTGAAGCTTTCTTT
>TRBD1|TRBV27|TRBJ1-1|NA
CASSKGRGLNTEAFF
TGTGCCAGCAGTAAGGGCAGGGGGCTGAACACTGAAGCTTTCTTT
>NA|TRBV6-6|TRBJ1-5|NA
CASSYSWSNQPQHF
TGTGCCAGCAGTTACTCGTGGAGCAATCAGCCCCAGCATTTT
>TRBD1|TRBV13|TRBJ2-3|NA
CASSLAGQGADTQYF
TGTGCCAGCAGCTTGGCCGGACAGGGCGCAGATACGCAGTATTTT
>TRBD1|TRBV7-9|TRBJ2-1|NA
CASSFDRDEFF
TGTGCCAGCAGCTTTGACAGGGATGAGTTCTTC
>NA|TRBV7-2|TRBJ1-1|NA
CASSLTRVEAFF
TGTGCCAGCAGCTTAACGAGGGTTGAAGCTTTCTTT